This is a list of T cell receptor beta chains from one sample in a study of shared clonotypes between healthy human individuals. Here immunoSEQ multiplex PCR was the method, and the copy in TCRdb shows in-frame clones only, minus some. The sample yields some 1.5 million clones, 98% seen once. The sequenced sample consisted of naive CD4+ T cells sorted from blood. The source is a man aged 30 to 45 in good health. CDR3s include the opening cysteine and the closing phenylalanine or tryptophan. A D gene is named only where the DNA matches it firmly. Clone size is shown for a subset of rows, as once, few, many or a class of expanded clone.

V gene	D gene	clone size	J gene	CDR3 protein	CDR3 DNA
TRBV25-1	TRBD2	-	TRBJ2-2	CASSETLAGGPDPGELFF	TGTGCCAGCAGTGAAACACTAGCGGGAGGGCCCGACCCCGGGGAGCTGTTTTTT
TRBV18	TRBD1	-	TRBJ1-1	CASSPGQGLNTEAFF	TGTGCCAGCTCGCCGGGACAGGGACTGAACACTGAAGCTTTCTTT
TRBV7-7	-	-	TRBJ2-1	CASSLRGWDEQFF	TGTGCTAGCAGCTTACGGGGTTGGGATGAGCAGTTCTTC
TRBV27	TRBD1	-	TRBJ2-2	CASSSVRSGTENTGELFF	TGTGCCAGCAGTTCCGTACGGTCCGGGACAGAGAACACCGGGGAGCTGTTTTTT
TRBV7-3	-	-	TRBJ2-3	CASSPSGRYQADTQYF	TGTGCCAGCAGCCCATCGGGTAGATATCAAGCAGATACGCAGTATTTT
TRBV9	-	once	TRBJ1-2	CASSVAGYGYTF	TGTGCCAGCAGCGTAGCCGGCTATGGCTACACCTTC
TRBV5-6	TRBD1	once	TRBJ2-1	CASSLGQGARGAYLNEQFF	TGTGCCAGCAGCCTTGGACAGGGGGCAAGGGGAGCCTACTTAAATGAGCAGTTCTTC
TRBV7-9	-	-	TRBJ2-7	CASAPPGFIYEQYF	TGTGCCAGCGCCCCCCCGGGGTTTATCTACGAGCAGTACTTC
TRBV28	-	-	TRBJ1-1	CASRTTGNMNTEAFF	TGTGCCAGCAGAACCACAGGGAACATGAACACTGAAGCTTTCTTT
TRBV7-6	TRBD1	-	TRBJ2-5	CASSTDRAYSGRGETQYF	TGTGCCAGCAGCACGGACAGGGCTTATAGTGGAAGAGGAGAGACCCAGTACTTC
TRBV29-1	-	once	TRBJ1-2	CSVGRVRANYGYTF	TGCAGCGTTGGAAGAGTGAGAGCTAACTATGGCTACACCTTC
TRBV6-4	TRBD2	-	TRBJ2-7	CASSREAGGLYEQYF	TGTGCCAGCAGCCGCGAAGCGGGAGGGCTCTACGAGCAGTACTTC
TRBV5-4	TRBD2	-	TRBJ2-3	CASRGGTNTDTQYF	TGTGCCAGCAGGGGGGGGACTAACACAGATACGCAGTATTTT
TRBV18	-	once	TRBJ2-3	CASSPSTISTDTQYF	TGTGCCAGCTCACCTTCCACAATAAGCACAGATACGCAGTATTTT